A selection of T cell receptor beta chains follows, all from one sample in a study of regulatory T cells in long-lasting Graves disease. One entry per CDR3 protein, called by TCRdb with MiXCR from the multiplex PCR reads. The sample records about 420,000 distinct CDR3 sequences, 15% to 20% being singletons. The same sample was also studied in work on T cells in Graves' hyperthyroidism and ophthalmopathy.

Sequenced here: peripheral blood mononuclear cells (PBMCs), sampled at new diagnosis, from a patient treated with antithyroid drugs. All receptors derive from a woman younger than 30 with Graves disease. CDR3s include the opening cysteine and the closing phenylalanine or tryptophan. Fields, in order: clone size, D gene, J gene, V gene, CDR3 DNA, CDR3 protein. D genes are given only for firm matches. Expanded clones are given a class, and other clones once, few, many or no size at all.

NA,TRBD2,TRBJ2-1,TRBV18,TGTGCCAGCTCACAACTAGCGGGAGGGGGAAAAAACAATGAGCAGTTCTTC,CASSQLAGGGKNNEQFF
many,TRBD2,TRBJ2-7,TRBV12-3/TRBV12-4,TGTGCCAGCAGTGGGTTAGCGGGAGGAAGGTTGTCCGAGCAGTACTTC,CASSGLAGGRLSEQYF
NA,TRBD1,TRBJ2-7,TRBV6-1,TGTGCCAGCAGTGAATCGACAGGGGTCTACGAGCAGTACTTC,CASSESTGVYEQYF
many,NA,TRBJ2-3,TRBV12-3/TRBV12-4,TGTGCCAGCAGTTTTTTGATGACGGGAGTCAGAGGCACAGATACGCAGTATTTT,CASSFLMTGVRGTDTQYF
NA,NA,TRBJ1-1,TRBV3-1,TGTGCCAGCAGCCAATATGACAGTGACACTGAAGCTTTCTTT,CASSQYDSDTEAFF
many,TRBD2,TRBJ2-3,TRBV12-3/TRBV12-4,TGTGCCAGCAGTTTTGCTAGCGGGAGCACAGATACGCAGTATTTT,CASSFASGSTDTQYF
many,NA,TRBJ1-6,TRBV28,TGTGCCAGCGACACGGGAGGTTCACCCCTCCACTTT,CASDTGGSPLHF
many,TRBD2,TRBJ2-1,TRBV20-1,TGCAGTGCTAGAGGAGGGAGGGCCTCCATCTCCTACAATGAGCAGTTCTTC,CSARGGRASISYNEQFF
many,NA,TRBJ2-7,TRBV27,TGTGCCAGCAGCGCGGACGGACGGACTACCGGGACCTACGAGCAGTACTTC,CASSADGRTTGTYEQYF
NA,TRBD2,TRBJ2-1,TRBV27,TGTGCCAGCAGTTTAAGTAGCGGGAGATATGAGCAGTTCTTC,CASSLSSGRYEQFF
many,TRBD2,TRBJ2-1,TRBV7-2,TGTGCCAGCCTTTCCCCCCTAGCGGGAGCCTACAATGAGCAGTTCTTC,CASLSPLAGAYNEQFF
NA,NA,TRBJ1-4,TRBV3-1,TGTGCCAGCAGCCAAAGTGATGAAAAACTGTTTTTT,CASSQSDEKLFF
few,NA,TRBJ2-7,TRBV5-6,TGTGCCAGCAGCTTTCACGGCGAGCAGTACTTC,CASSFHGEQYF
many,NA,TRBJ2-2,TRBV6-9,TGTGCCAGCAGTTACGCGGGTGGCAGTACCGGGGAGCTGTTTTTT,CASSYAGGSTGELFF
few,TRBD1,TRBJ1-1,TRBV25-1,TGTGCCAGCAGTGAAAGAGGGGGCAGGGGGCCCACTGAAGCTTTCTTT,CASSERGGRGPTEAFF
NA,NA,TRBJ1-2,TRBV28,TGTGCCAGCAGTTTATTTTCCAGGGCTGGCTACACCTTC,CASSLFSRAGYTF
NA,NA,TRBJ1-1,TRBV6-2/TRBV6-3,TGTGCCAGCAGTCGACGGTACACTGAAGCTTTCTTT,CASSRRYTEAFF
NA,TRBD1,TRBJ1-5,TRBV11-2,TGTGCCAGCAGCTTAGGAGCCACAGGGGTCTTTAGCAATCAGCCCCAGCATTTT,CASSLGATGVFSNQPQHF
NA,NA,TRBJ1-4,TRBV28,TGTGCCAGCGATTTAGCAGAGGGTGAAAAACTGTTTTTT,CASDLAEGEKLFF
few,NA,TRBJ2-7,TRBV4-3,TGCGCCAGCAGCCAAGATGGTCATGACTACGAGCAGTACTTC,CASSQDGHDYEQYF
many,TRBD2,TRBJ2-7,TRBV7-2,TGTGCCAGCAGCTTAGAACTAGCGGGCACCTCCTACGAGCAGTACTTC,CASSLELAGTSYEQYF
few,NA,TRBJ2-7,TRBV18,TGTGCCAGCTCACCCATGGGGGGTTCCTCCTCCTACGAGCAGTACTTC,CASSPMGGSSSYEQYF
few,NA,TRBJ2-7,TRBV6-2/TRBV6-3,TGTGCCAGCAGTTACTCGTCCCAATTATCCTATGTTTCTCGATACGAGCAGTACTTC,CASSYSSQLSYVSRYEQYF
many,NA,TRBJ2-7,TRBV11-2,TGTGCCAGCAGCACCCTCTACGAGCAGTACTTC,CASSTLYEQYF
NA,TRBD2,TRBJ2-1,TRBV5-1,TGCGCCAGCAGCCCTCAGACAGACACCGGGACTAGAACCCCCAATGAGCAGTTCTTC,CASSPQTDTGTRTPNEQFF
many,NA,TRBJ1-5,TRBV5-1,TGCGCCAGCAGCTTAGACGGACATAGCAATCAGCCCCAGCATTTT,CASSLDGHSNQPQHF
many,NA,TRBJ1-2,TRBV27,TGTGCCAGCAGTGACCGAGGGCAGGGTAGCTATGGCTACACCTTC,CASSDRGQGSYGYTF
NA,NA,TRBJ2-7,TRBV3-1,TGTGCCAGCAGCGCAGGGCCTGGGCGCTACGAGCAGCACTTC,CASSAGPGRYEQHF
many,TRBD2,TRBJ2-2,TRBV27,TGTGCCAGCAGTTTATCCGGACTAGCGGGAAGATCAAGCACCGGGGAGCTGTTTTTT,CASSLSGLAGRSSTGELFF
NA,NA,TRBJ1-1,TRBV7-9,TGTGCCAGCAAATACGGCGGAGAGAACACTGAAGCTTTCTTT,CASKYGGENTEAFF
NA,TRBD2,TRBJ2-2,TRBV5-4,TGTGCCAGCAGCTCTCCCAGAGCGGGGGCGAACACCGGGGAGCTGTTTTTT,CASSSPRAGANTGELFF
few,NA,TRBJ1-4,TRBV7-2,TGTGCCAGCAGCTTAGAGTCGACAACTAATGAAAAACTGTTTTTT,CASSLESTTNEKLFF
few,TRBD1,TRBJ1-1,TRBV5-1,TGCGCCAGCAGGTTTCGAAGAACAGGGGACACTGAAGCTTTCTTT,CASRFRRTGDTEAFF
few,NA,TRBJ1-1,TRBV20-1,TGCAGTGCTAGCCCCCGACTCCCTGAAGCTTTCTTT,CSASPRLPEAFF
few,TRBD2,TRBJ2-1,TRBV5-6,TGTGCCAGCAGCTTGTTTAGCGGGAGGGCCGACGATGAGCAGTTCTTC,CASSLFSGRADDEQFF
NA,TRBD2,TRBJ2-1,TRBV28,TGTGCCAGCAGTTTAACGGGACTAGATAACAATGAGCAGTTCTTC,CASSLTGLDNNEQFF
many,TRBD2,TRBJ2-1,TRBV2,TGTGCCACCAGTTTCGGCGGGAGGGATGAGCAGTTCTTC,CATSFGGRDEQFF
many,NA,TRBJ2-4,TRBV3-1,TGTGCCAGCAGCCAAGATCATGGACTTGCCAAAAACATTCAGTACTTC,CASSQDHGLAKNIQYF
many,TRBD2,TRBJ2-1,TRBV7-3,TGTGCCAGCAGCTCCGGGGCTTGCGGGAGGACCTACAATGAGCAGTTCTTC,CASSSGACGRTYNEQFF
many,TRBD2,TRBJ2-7,TRBV7-9,TGTGCCAGCAGCTTGACTAGCGGGTTCTCCTACGAGCAGTACTTC,CASSLTSGFSYEQYF
many,TRBD2,TRBJ2-1,TRBV6-2/TRBV6-3,TGTGCCAGCAGTTACTCGGGAGGGGTGAATGAGCAGTTCTTC,CASSYSGGVNEQFF
many,NA,TRBJ2-7,TRBV6-1,TGTGCCAGCAGTCCGGGACGGGCCTACGAGCAGTACTTC,CASSPGRAYEQYF